Below, 21 T cell receptor beta chains from the same sample are listed, as sequenced in a study of T cell responses to AZD1222 COVID-19 vaccine. Method: immunoSEQ multiplex PCR; TCRdb's copy keeps in-frame clones and lacks some. This sample has about 130,000 clones; 80% to 90% occur once, and the top ten carry around 8%. The source was peripheral blood, collected on day 0 of AZD1222 vaccination. These receptors were collected from an adult in good health.

The chain carries TRBV5-8 and TRBJ1-5, with D uncertain. The V end was cut by 7 bases, the J end by 0 bases, with 20 bases between. The CDR3 has 17 amino acids. Germline loops: CDR1 SGHTS, CDR2 YDEGEE. CDR3 region: CASVVGGSSYSNQPQHF. The CDR3, as DNA: TGTGCCAGCGTCGTTGGTGGCAGCAGTTATAGCAATCAGCCCCAGCATTTT.

With regard to this clone: Other DNA sequences within the sample encode an identical CDR3. V and J are TRBV15 and TRBJ2-7; a weak D match, TRBD2 (6 bases). Trimming took off 0 bases at V and 4 bases at J, with 7 bases between the two ends. CDR1 LNHNV and CDR2 YYDKDF come from the germline V gene (reference sequence). The CDR3 length is 13 residues. CDR3 residues: CATSREGGYEQYF. The CDR3, as DNA: TGTGCCACCAGCAGAGAGGGAGGATACGAGCAGTACTTC.

The chain couples TRBV5-4 to TRBJ2-1; D unclear. This CDR3 spans 13 amino acids. Germline lookup yields CDR1 SGHNT and CDR2 YYREEE (reference sequence). Trimming removed 2 bases at V and 9 bases at J, with 12 bases between. The CDR3 DNA reads TGTGCCAGCAGCTTAAACCCCCCTTTTGAGCAGTTCTTC. It codes for CASSLNPPFEQFF.

V usage is TRBV6-1 and J usage is TRBJ2-1; 7 positions agree with TRBD1. Germline CDR1 reads MNHNS; CDR2 reads SASEGT. The CDR3 contains 17 residues. Trimming took 4 bases from V and 4 from J; bases not matched to a gene: 13. The CDR3 sequence: CASSGIRPGQLYNEQFF. The DNA for the CDR3 is TGTGCCAGCAGTGGGATAAGACCGGGACAGCTATACAATGAGCAGTTCTTC.

This rearrangement joins TRBV4-2 to TRBJ1-1, with 10 bases lining up with TRBD1. With 0 bases clipped from V and 10 bases from J, the junction kept 20 bases outside the gene matches. This CDR3 is 19 amino acids long. The germline CDR1 and CDR2 sequences are LGHNA and YNFKEQ. The CDR3, as DNA: TGTGCCAGCAGCCAAGATCGGATACTCGGGACAGGGGCCCCCGAGATAGCTTTCTTT. Translating it yields CASSQDRILGTGAPEIAFF.

Points on this clone: This sample also contains other DNA sequences that code for the same CDR3. The J gene is TRBJ1-5, the V gene TRBV27; D is undetermined. Trimming took 2 bases from V and 0 from J, leaving 5 bases between them. The CDR3 has 14 residues. Per the germline V gene, CDR1 is MNHEY and CDR2 is SMNVEV (reference sequence). The CDR3 region has the DNA TGTGCCAGCAGTTTAAGAGATAGCAATCAGCCCCAGCATTTT. It specifies CASSLRDSNQPQHF.

This clone was recorded once. This rearrangement joins TRBV5-6 to TRBJ1-1, with 8 bases matching TRBD1. Unmatched junction bases numbered 4, after V lost 3 bases and J lost 3 bases. The V gene's germline CDR1 is SGHDT and CDR2 YYEEEE. The CDR3 sequence is 14 residues long. CDR3 loop: CASSSWDRYTEAFF. The DNA of the CDR3 is TGTGCCAGCAGCTCGTGGGACAGGTACACTGAAGCTTTCTTT.

The V and J genes are TRBV19 and TRBJ2-7; no reliable D call. V was cut by 3 bases and J by 3 bases, with 9 bases left in between. The germline gives CDR1 LNHDA, CDR2 SQIVND (reference sequence). This CDR3 has 13 residues. In DNA, the CDR3 is TGTGCCAGTAGTATCTCAGTAAACTACGAGCAGTACTTC. Translated, it gives CASSISVNYEQYF. The entire variable domain, with the rest obtained from reference TRBV19 and TRBJ2-7, is as follows: DGGITQSPKYLFRKEGQNVTLSCEQNLNHDAMYWYRQDPGQGLRLIYYSQIVNDFQKGDIAEGYSVSREKKESFPLTVTSAQKNPTAFYLCASSISVNYEQYFGPGTRLTVT.

V usage is TRBV18 and J usage is TRBJ2-6, with D perhaps being TRBD1 or TRBD2 (5 bases each). The germline V and J ends were trimmed by 1 base and 4 bases, with 14 bases remaining between them. Germline values: CDR1 KGHSH, CDR2 LQKENI. CDR3 size: 17 residues. The CDR3 DNA reads TGTGCCAGCTCACCACGGGTCCTTGGGACCGGGGCCAACGTCCTGACTTTC. Translation: CASSPRVLGTGANVLTF.

The chain employs TRBV6-1 and TRBJ2-3, with TRBD2 matching 9 bases. With V trimmed by 4 bases and J by 3 bases, 8 bases remained unmatched. Germline CDR1 and CDR2: MNHNS and SASEGT. The CDR3 loop spans 16 amino acids. CDR3 sequence reads: CASSVLAGPGTDTQYF. DNA of the CDR3: TGTGCCAGCAGTGTACTAGCGGGTCCCGGGACAGATACGCAGTATTTT.

The J gene is TRBJ2-5, the V gene TRBV2; 8 bases align to TRBD2. The CDR3 has 12 residues. Germline V gives CDR1 SNHLY, CDR2 FYNNEI. The junction had 7 bases not matched to a gene; V was cut back by 11 bases and J by 5 bases. CDR3 DNA sequence: TGTGCCGCCGGGAGGGACGCGGAGACCCAGTACTTC. This gives the protein CAAGRDAETQYF.

The gene calls are TRBV3-1 (or the pseudogene TRBV3-2) and TRBJ2-2, with D perhaps matching TRBD1 (5 bases). The CDR3 covers 16 residues. The germline V gene has CDR1 LGHDT and CDR2 YNNKEL (reference sequence). Deletions cut 6 bases from V and 0 bases from J, with 14 bases between. The CDR3 nucleotides are TGTGCCAGCAGTAAAAGACAGAGTGCGAACACCGGGGAGCTGTTTTTT. Residues: CASSKRQSANTGELFF.

This chain joins TRBV18 and TRBJ2-2, with D perhaps assigned TRBD1 or TRBD2 (5 bases each). The CDR3 totals 15 residues. Germline V gene sequence: CDR1 KGHSH, CDR2 LQKENI. V shed 5 bases and J shed 6 bases, with 16 bases lying between them. In nucleotides, the CDR3 is TGTGCCAGCTCAGCCCTTTTCTTGGGGGCCGGGGAGCTGTTTTTT. Translating gives CASSALFLGAGELFF.

The chain couples TRBV6-1 to TRBJ2-4; no firm D call. Trimming left V 0 bases short and J 0 bases short, with 15 bases between. From germline, CDR1 is MNHNS and CDR2 SASEGT. The CDR3 covers 18 residues. CDR3 region: CASSEAPRSGLAKNIQYF. CDR3 sequence (DNA): TGTGCCAGCAGTGAAGCCCCCCGTTCAGGTTTAGCCAAAAACATTCAGTACTTC.

The chain uses TRBV5-1 and TRBJ1-1; 11 bases fit TRBD1. CDR1 and CDR2 (germline): SGHRS, YFSETQ. J gave up 5 bases and V 4 bases, and 4 bases lay outside the gene matches. CDR3 length equals 14 residues. The CDR3 is CASSKGQGETEAFF. CDR3 nucleotides: TGCGCCAGCAGCAAGGGACAGGGGGAAACTGAAGCTTTCTTT.

The rearrangement uses TRBV18 and TRBJ1-2, with D perhaps matching TRBD1 (6 bases). Germline lookup yields CDR1 KGHSH and CDR2 LQKENI. The CDR3 totals 15 residues. Trimming removed 6 bases from V and 6 bases from J, with 20 bases in between. CDR3 nucleotides: TGTGCCAGCTCCCTACAGGGAGGAGGAGGTGATGGCTACACCTTC. It codes for CASSLQGGGGDGYTF.

The rearrangement uses TRBV5-1 and TRBJ2-2; TRBD2 matches at 15 bases. The length of the CDR3 is 19 residues. Germline CDR1 SGHRS, CDR2 YFSETQ. J gave up 6 bases and V 2 bases, and 11 bases lay outside the gene matches. The CDR3 loop reads CASSFPGLAGGGRPGELFF. CDR3 DNA sequence: TGCGCCAGCAGCTTTCCGGGACTAGCGGGAGGAGGTCGTCCCGGGGAGCTGTTTTTT.

The rearrangement uses TRBV5-1 and TRBJ2-7; the match to TRBD1 covers 9 bases. The CDR3 runs to 16 residues. Losses at the gene ends were 4 bases for V and 5 bases for J; bases not matched to a gene: 13. The germline V gene has CDR1 SGHRS and CDR2 YFSETQ. As DNA, the CDR3 is TGCGCCAGCAGCCCTGAACCGGGACAGGGATCCCACGAGCAGTACTTC. It codes for CASSPEPGQGSHEQYF.

V gene TRBV30 combines with J gene TRBJ1-4; D is perhaps TRBD1 (6 bases). Germline lookup yields CDR1 GTSNPN and CDR2 SVGIG (reference sequence). V was cut by 2 bases and J by 5 bases, with 15 bases left in between. CDR3 size: 15 residues. The DNA for the CDR3 is TGTGCCTGGAGTCGGGGCGGGGGCCCGAATGAAAAACTGTTTTTT. Residues: CAWSRGGGPNEKLFF.

The chain employs TRBV7-8 and TRBJ2-3; 11 bases align to TRBD1. Germline assignment: CDR1 SGHVS and CDR2 FQNEAQ. The CDR3 has 14 residues. With V trimmed by 5 bases and J by 8 bases, 6 bases remained unmatched. The CDR3 sequence is CASSPDRGHGTQYF. Written as DNA, the CDR3 is TGTGCCAGCAGCCCGGACAGGGGGCACGGTACGCAGTATTTT.

The chain carries TRBV2 and TRBJ1-1; 7 bases align to TRBD1. Germline assignment: CDR1 SNHLY and CDR2 FYNNEI. The CDR3 is 16 residues long. The V and J ends lost 6 bases and 2 bases, in that order; junction bases with no gene match: 12. The CDR3 region is CASRSTPTGSNTEAFF. The DNA of the CDR3 is TGTGCCAGCAGATCTACCCCGACAGGGAGTAACACTGAAGCTTTCTTT.